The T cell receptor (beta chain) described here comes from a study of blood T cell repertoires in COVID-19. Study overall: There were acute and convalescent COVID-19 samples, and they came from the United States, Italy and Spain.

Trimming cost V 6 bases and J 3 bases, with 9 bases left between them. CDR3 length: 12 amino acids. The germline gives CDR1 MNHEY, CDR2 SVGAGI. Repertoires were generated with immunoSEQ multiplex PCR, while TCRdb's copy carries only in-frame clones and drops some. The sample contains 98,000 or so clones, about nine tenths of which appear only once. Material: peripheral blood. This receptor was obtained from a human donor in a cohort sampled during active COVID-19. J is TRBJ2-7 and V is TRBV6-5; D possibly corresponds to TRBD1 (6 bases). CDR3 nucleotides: TGTGCCAGCAGACAGGGAAGCTACGAGCAGTACTTC. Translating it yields CASRQGSYEQYF.